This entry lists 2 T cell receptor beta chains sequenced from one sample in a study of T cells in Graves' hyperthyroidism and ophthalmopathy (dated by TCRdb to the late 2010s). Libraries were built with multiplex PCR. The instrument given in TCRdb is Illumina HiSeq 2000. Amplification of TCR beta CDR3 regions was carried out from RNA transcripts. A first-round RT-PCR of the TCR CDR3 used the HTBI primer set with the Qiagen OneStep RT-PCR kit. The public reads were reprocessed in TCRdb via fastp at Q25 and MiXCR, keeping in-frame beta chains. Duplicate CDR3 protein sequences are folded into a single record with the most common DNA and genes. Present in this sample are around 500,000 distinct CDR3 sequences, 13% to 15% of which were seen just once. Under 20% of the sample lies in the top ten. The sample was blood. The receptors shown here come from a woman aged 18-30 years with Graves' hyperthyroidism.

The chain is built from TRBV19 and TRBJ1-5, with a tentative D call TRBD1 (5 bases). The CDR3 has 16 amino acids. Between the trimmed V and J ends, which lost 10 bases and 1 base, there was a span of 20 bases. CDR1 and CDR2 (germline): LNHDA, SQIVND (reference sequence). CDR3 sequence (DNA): TGTGCCACAGCCCCCCAGGAAGGGGCAAGCAATCAGCCCCAGCATTTT. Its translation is CATAPQEGASNQPQHF.

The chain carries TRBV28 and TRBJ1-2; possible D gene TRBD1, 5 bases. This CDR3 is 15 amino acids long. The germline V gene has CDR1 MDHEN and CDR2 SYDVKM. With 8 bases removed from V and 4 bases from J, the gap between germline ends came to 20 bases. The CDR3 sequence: CASPSAGGVAYGYTF. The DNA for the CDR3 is TGTGCCAGCCCCTCCGCGGGGGGGGTGGCCTATGGCTACACCTTC.